The T cell receptor beta chain under discussion was sequenced for a study of immune evolution from preneoplasia to lung adenocarcinoma. The wider study: HLA loss of heterozygosity: roughly 6.4% AIS, around 16% MIA, about 31% ADC, none AAH. Study-level points and caveats: Clonality was highest in normal lung, lower in later-stage lesions apparently.

Repertoires were generated with immunoSEQ multiplex PCR, while TCRdb's copy carries only in-frame clones and drops some. The sample includes around 4,500 clones, roughly four fifths of them seen just once. Concerning this clone itself: Antigen unknown.

Patients had resection in Japan or China between the mid-2010s and the late 2010s. This CDR3 spans 16 amino acids. V shed 4 bases and J 9 bases; nucleotides not matched to a gene: 12. Germline CDR1 and CDR2: SGHRS and YFSETQ. Source material: FFPE lung adenocarcinoma in situ tissue. This clonotype originated in a person aged 70 to 85 with lung adenocarcinoma. The rearrangement uses TRBV5-1 and TRBJ2-1; 11 bases agree with TRBD2. CDR3 sequence: CASSRSSGGVSPEQFF. CDR3 DNA: TGCGCCAGCAGCCGGAGTAGCGGGGGGGTTTCCCCTGAGCAGTTCTTC.